This record covers a single T cell receptor beta chain. Its antigen is not identified. A second PCR, run for roughly 7 to 11 cycles, used a sample-barcoded 5' primer plus a J-beta primer mix. From the 5' RACE reads, TCRdb called clonotypes with MiXCR, one entry per CDR3 protein. The sample yields roughly 1,800,000 distinct CDR3 sequences, approximately 50% seen once. This specimen belongs to a study of blood T cells in healthy people across ages. Study-wide results and limits: The study could not conclusively compare naive and antigen-experienced cells, given its unsorted PBMCs.

The clonotype originates from a woman aged 40 to 49 in good health. The sample consisted of blood.

The CDR3 reads CASSYSTSPLHF. The DNA for the CDR3 is TGTGCCAGCAGTTACTCGACTTCACCCCTCCACTTT. The rearrangement links TRBV6-5 to TRBJ1-6; no reliable D call. The germline V gene encodes CDR1 MNHEY and CDR2 SVGAGI. The CDR3 is 12 amino acids. Trimming pared 0 bases from V and 9 bases from J, leaving 3 bases between.